This T cell receptor (beta chain) derives from a study of radiation and T cells in renal cell carcinoma (dated by TCRdb to 2018 to 2021). Regarding the study in general: Samples were obtained from a clinical trial, in which 15 Gy stereotactic body radiation therapy was delivered to primary renal cell carcinomas and nephrectomy was performed 4 weeks later. In total, approximately 51 samples, comprising 25 or so tumors and some 27 peripheral blood samples, were subjected to TCR beta sequencing. Across all 50 or so samples, 4,016,671 unique CDR3 nucleotide sequences, encoding 2 million to 3 million unique CDR3 amino acid sequences, were identified.

V is pared back by 8 bases and J by 4 bases, with 12 bases lying between the germline termini. Based on the germline V gene, the CDR1 and CDR2 sequences are SNHLY and FYNNEI. The CDR3, from cysteine to phenylalanine, totals 12 residues. The CDR3 DNA has 36 bases and is translated from base 1. TCR beta libraries were generated from genomic DNA with the immunoSEQ kit, following the manufacturer's recommendations. Library preparation used a first multiplex PCR with proprietary primers, then a second PCR adding unique barcodes, with bead cleanups after each round. Each sample batch included a kit-provided positive control reaction and a negative control reaction. The final libraries were assessed on an Agilent 4200 TapeStation D1000 ScreenTape, pooled by volume, and quantified by qPCR. Sequencing was performed on an Illumina NextSeq500 using a MidOutput 150-cycle cartridge, with 156 Read1 cycles, 15 Index1 cycles, and the kit custom primers. The pooled library was loaded at roughly 1 pM, and about 21% PhiX control was spiked in. In the paper's pipeline: Vendor-processed data were analyzed in R, with a clonotype defined as all T cells sharing the same CDR3 nucleotide sequence. For clone abundance analyses, frequencies were normalized to the 10,000 most abundant clones in each sample. Public T cell clones, which averaged fewer than five per sample, were removed prior to analysis. Tumor-enriched and baseline blood-enriched clonotypes were defined by at least a 32-fold difference in abundance between compartments. A beta-binomial differential abundance model was applied to find clonotypes that expanded or contracted between blood time points. Similarity between tumor and blood repertoires was quantified using the Baroni-Urbani and Buser coefficient, and groups were compared with two-tailed Wilcoxon tests in R. TCRdb mirrors the immuneACCESS table, restricted to in-frame sequences. Some clones are absent from its copies; in checked studies, under half trace to an unresolved V gene, and the reason for the others is unknown. The DNA was the basis for D and trimming; V, J and clone size are from that table. In this sample the table shows around 140,000 clones, approximately 87% of which occur a single time. The ten largest clones capture under 30% of the sample.

Turning to this clone: The antigen this receptor binds is unknown. No base quality information exists; no much larger clone differs at one position.

Read against the paper, the sample's time point label means: baseline pretreatment blood. In the paper's terms, the treatment or condition label means: 15 Gy SBRT to primary tumor, nephrectomy 4 weeks later. To follow tumor-enriched clonotypes, serial peripheral blood was collected from radiation-treated patients at baseline and at 2 weeks and 4 weeks after SBRT. Every patient had renal cell carcinoma of clear cell pathology. The QIAamp DNA Blood Mini Kit (Qiagen) was used to prepare genomic DNA for TCR sequencing. Only samples passing all quality control checks were included in the analyses. The study at large found these results: Effects of radiation dose or scheduling on the TCR repertoire could not be addressed with the single-armed trial design. In blood, the top tumor clonotypes increased from baseline to 2 weeks after radiation and then shrank by 4 weeks, which suggests a temporary expansion of tumor-resident clones. Changes in the blood repertoire were not tracked past 4 weeks after treatment. Because no pretreatment tumor biopsies were available, whether clonotypes were present in the tumor at baseline could not be determined.

The sequence came from a woman aged 50 to 60 with renal cell carcinoma. The chain links TRBV2 with TRBJ2-7; the D segment cannot be called with confidence. The sample here was blood, taken from a patient whose treatment included radiotherapy and nephrectomy. The CDR3 has the sequence CASDRRGYEQYF. The sequenced DNA is TGTGCCAGCGACCGGAGAGGATACGAGCAGTACTTC.